Each of the 19 T cell receptor beta chains below was sequenced from the same sample in a study of blood T cells in healthy people across ages. With a J-beta primer mix and a sample-barcoded 5' primer, a second PCR ran about 7 to 12 cycles. TCRdb called the 5' RACE reads again in MiXCR, with one record for every CDR3 protein. This sample yields hundreds of thousands of distinct CDR3 sequences, of which 32% are seen a single time; about 16% belongs to the top ten. The sample consisted of blood. These receptors all come from an elderly woman in good health.

The chain couples TRBV10-3 to TRBJ2-7; D remains ambiguous. The J call may be wrong; the DNA end is better matched by TRBJ2-5. CDR3 length: 12 residues. The germline V gene encodes CDR1 ENHRY and CDR2 SYGVKD. CDR3 amino acids: CAISESSQTQYF. The CDR3 DNA sequence: TGTGCCATCAGTGAGTCGTCTCAGACCCAGTACTTC.

Comment on this clonotype: A single base separates this from a much larger clone, so it may be a read error. This chain links TRBV6-1 with TRBJ1-2; perhaps TRBD1 as D (5 bases). This CDR3 comprises 13 residues. Germline V lookup: CDR1 MNHNS, CDR2 SASEGT. In nucleotides, the CDR3 is TGTGCCAACAGTGTCTACCGCAGGGAGGGCTACACCTTC. The encoded protein is CANSVYRREGYTF.

This clonotype appeared many times. CDR3 region: CASSQGRGNTAQHF. CDR3 bases: TGTGCCAGCAGCCAAGGGCGGGGTAACACAGCCCAGCATTTT. The chain is built from TRBV3-1 and TRBJ1-5, with D uncertain. Germline CDR1 reads LGHDT; CDR2 reads YNNKEL (reference sequence). CDR3 size: 14 residues. V gave up 1 base and J gave up 11 bases, with 15 bases separating them. The whole variable domain, remainder taken from reference TRBV3-1 and TRBJ1-5, is DTAVSQTPKYLVTQMGNDKSIKCEQNLGHDTMYWYKQDSKKFLKIMFSYNNKELIINETVPNRFSPKSPDKAHLNLHINSLELGDSAVYFCASSQGRGNTAQHFGDGTRLSIL.

There are many counts of this clonotype. This chain links TRBV15 with TRBJ1-1; D remains ambiguous. This CDR3 comprises 14 residues. Germline assignment: CDR1 LNHNV and CDR2 YYDKDF (reference sequence). Trimming stripped 8 bases from V and 2 bases from J, with 15 bases between. The CDR3 coding sequence is TGTGCCACCGGATACAGAACCGCTAACACTGAAGCTTTCTTT. The encoded protein is CATGYRTANTEAFF.

This clonotype was counted at least ten times. The rearrangement uses TRBV2 and TRBJ2-7; D unresolved. The germline gives CDR1 SNHLY, CDR2 FYNNEI. The CDR3 length is 15 residues. V lost 8 bases and J 2 bases, leaving 19 bases between the germline ends. CDR3 in amino acids: CASLKNPELAYEQYF. For the CDR3, the DNA is TGTGCCAGCTTAAAAAATCCAGAGCTAGCCTACGAGCAGTACTTC.

The genes are TRBV25-1 and TRBJ1-4; possibly TRBD1 for D (5 bases). CDR3 length equals 19 residues. Looked up from germline, CDR1 is MGHDK and CDR2 is SYGVNS. Trimming removed 0 bases at V and 2 bases at J, with 19 bases between. CDR3 nucleotide sequence: TGTGCCAGCAGTGAATATCGGGGCGGTATTGGGGTTACTAATGAAAAACTGTTTTTT. Protein sequence: CASSEYRGGIGVTNEKLFF.

The table lists this clonotype with many counts. The chain couples TRBV3-1 to TRBJ2-7; TRBD1 aligns across 11 bases. V shed 8 bases, J shed 5 bases, and the junction held 5 bases outside the gene matches. CDR1 and CDR2 from the germline V gene are LGHDT and YNNKEL (reference sequence). CDR3 length equals 13 residues. CDR3 in amino acids: CASGTGGRHEQYF. CDR3 bases: TGTGCCAGCGGGACAGGGGGTAGACACGAGCAGTACTTC.

This clonotype was observed many times. This chain connects TRBV25-1 to TRBJ2-5; D is unresolved. The CDR3 covers 14 residues. Deletions cut 4 bases from V and 1 base from J, with 10 bases between. Germline CDR1 is MGHDK and CDR2 is SYGVNS. The CDR3, as DNA: TGTGCCAGCAGTGGATACCGGGCCCAAGAGACCCAGTACTTC. It translates to CASSGYRAQETQYF. The variable domain in full, completed from reference TRBV25-1 and TRBJ2-5, reads EADIYQTPRYLVIGTGKKITLECSQTMGHDKMYWYQQDPGMELHLIHYSYGVNSTEKGDLSSESTVSRIRTEHFPLTLESARPSHTSQYLCASSGYRAQETQYFGPGTRLLVL.

This chain joins TRBV5-1 and TRBJ2-3; 8 bases match TRBD2. The V and J ends lost 0 bases and 4 bases, in that order; junction bases with no gene match: 4. This CDR3 is 15 amino acids long. In germline, CDR1 is SGHRS, CDR2 YFSETQ. The CDR3 sequence is CASSLASGSADTQYF. CDR3 in DNA: TGCGCCAGCAGCTTGGCCAGCGGGAGCGCAGATACGCAGTATTTT.

This clonotype was seen more than once but under ten times. The gene calls are TRBV12-3 or TRBV12-4 and TRBJ1-1, with TRBD1 matching 7 bases. The CDR3 is made up of 13 amino acids. The ends lost 5 bases at V and 7 bases at J; junction bases unmatched: 7. The CDR3 DNA sequence: TGTGCCAGCAGTCAAGGACAGGACCTTGAAGCTTTCTTT. It specifies CASSQGQDLEAFF.

The table lists this clonotype with many counts. The chain joins TRBV20-1 to TRBJ2-1; either TRBD1 or TRBD2 may supply D (5 bases each). This CDR3 comprises 12 residues. The germline V gene encodes CDR1 DFQATT and CDR2 SNEGSKA (reference sequence). Trimming removed 4 bases from V and 7 bases from J, with 11 bases in between. The CDR3 DNA is TGCAGTGCTACGGGGCCGGGGAATGAGCAGTTCTTC. Amino acids: CSATGPGNEQFF.

The J gene is TRBJ1-4, the V gene TRBV30; D gene uncertain. From germline, CDR1 is GTSNPN and CDR2 SVGIG (reference sequence). The germline V and J ends were trimmed by 4 bases and 1 base, with 4 bases remaining between them. The CDR3 spans 12 residues. The DNA of the CDR3 is TGTGCCTGGACGGGAACTAATGAAAAACTGTTTTTT. It specifies CAWTGTNEKLFF. The whole variable domain, filled in from reference TRBV30 and TRBJ1-4, reads SQTIHQWPATLVQPVGSPLSLECTVEGTSNPNLYWYRQAAGRGLQLLFYSVGIGQISSEVPQNLSASRPQDRQFILSSKKLLLSDSGFYLCAWTGTNEKLFFGSGTQLSVL.

This clonotype showed up many times. CDR3 nucleotide sequence: TGTGCCTGGAGTGGCCAGACTAGCGGGGGGACCACCGGAGAGACCCAGTACTTC. Protein sequence: CAWSGQTSGGTTGETQYF. This chain uses TRBV30 with TRBJ2-5; 13 bases line up with TRBD2. V trimming: 1 base; J trimming: 4 bases; junction bases outside the gene matches: 12. The CDR3 is made up of 18 amino acids. Germline V gene sequence: CDR1 GTSNPN, CDR2 SVGIG (reference sequence).

This clonotype was seen a few times. A single base separates this from a much larger clone, so it may be a read error. This chain connects TRBV20-1 to TRBJ2-1, with 8 bases that match TRBD1. The DNA end is more similar to TRBJ2-7, so the J call may be wrong. The CDR3 consists of 16 residues. Looked up from germline, CDR1 is DFQATT and CDR2 is SNEGSKA (reference sequence). CDR3: CSADPGTGASYNEQYF. CDR3 coding DNA: TGCAGTGCTGACCCCGGGACAGGCGCCTCCTACAATGAGCAGTACTTC.

CDR3 DNA: TGTGCCAGCAGTGAAGGCCTGAGGACTGAAGCTTTCTTT. Translation: CASSEGLRTEAFF. The J gene is TRBJ1-1, the V gene TRBV6-1; D is undetermined. Germline V lookup: CDR1 MNHNS, CDR2 SASEGT. The CDR3 length is 13 residues. V was shortened by 1 base and J by 5 bases, with 8 bases between the two germline ends.

At least ten counts were recorded for this clonotype. The V gene is TRBV12-3 or TRBV12-4, the J gene TRBJ2-1, with a weak D call TRBD1 (5 bases). V was clipped by 5 bases and J by 2 bases, with 10 bases between them. The CDR3 length is 14 residues. In DNA form, the CDR3 reads TGTGCCAGCAGTACCGTGACAGCCTACAATGAGCAGTTCTTC. Translation gives CASSTVTAYNEQFF.

This clonotype has a count of ten or more. The chain combines TRBV18 with TRBJ2-7; perhaps TRBD2 as D (6 bases). Trimming took off 6 bases at V and 2 bases at J, with 17 bases between the two ends. Germline assignment: CDR1 KGHSH and CDR2 LQKENI. The CDR3 extends over 15 amino acids. CDR3: CASSPGTQSAYEQYF. Written as DNA, the CDR3 is TGTGCCAGCTCGCCCGGGACTCAAAGCGCCTACGAGCAGTACTTC. The whole variable domain, filled in from reference TRBV18 and TRBJ2-7, reads NAGVMQNPRHLVRRRGQEARLRCSPMKGHSHVYWYRQLPEEGLKFMVYLQKENIIDESGMPKERFSAEFPKEGPSILRIQQVVRGDSAAYFCASSPGTQSAYEQYFGPGTRLTVT.

This clonotype was recorded at least ten times. This chain joins TRBV12-3 or TRBV12-4 and TRBJ2-7, with TRBD1 matching 7 bases. The CDR3 totals 14 residues. V shed 6 bases, J shed 4 bases, and the junction held 9 bases outside the gene matches. The DNA of the CDR3 is TGTGCCAGCAGGACAAACAGGGGCGGATACGAGCAGTACTTC. Amino acid sequence: CASRTNRGGYEQYF.

The chain has TRBV7-9 and TRBJ2-1, with TRBD2 matching 10 bases. The CDR3 length is 15 residues. Germline CDR1 reads SEHNR; CDR2 reads FQNEAQ (reference sequence). The ends lost 0 bases at V and 7 bases at J; junction bases unmatched: 3. The CDR3 bases are TGTGCCAGCAGCTTAGCAACTAGCGGGGTAAATGAGCAGTTCTTC. This gives the protein CASSLATSGVNEQFF.